This T cell receptor (beta chain) emerged from a study of shared clonotypes between healthy human individuals. Findings and caveats of the study: Approximately 4.5% was the fraction of naive CD4 clonotypes found shared across several donors.

Details on this clone: Its antigen is currently unknown.

The protocol was immunoSEQ multiplex PCR, while the TCRdb copy is restricted to in-frame clones and leaves out a portion. The sample contains approximately 640,000 clones, 80% to 95% of which appear only once. Donors had no recently reported acute infections or vaccinations and were HIV-negative. Caucasian adults residing in Nashville, Tennessee made up all the donors. This clonotype was sampled from a man younger than 30 in good health. Some clones in this sample may be carry-over from other donors' samples. Material: memory CD8+ T cells from PBMCs. Stated subset: CD45RO+ cells pooled with CCR7-negative TemRA cells.

CDR3 loop: CSVEDYGTGFNYEQYF. In DNA form, the CDR3 reads TGCAGCGTTGAAGACTATGGGACAGGGTTTAACTACGAGCAGTACTTC. The rearrangement uses TRBV29-1 and TRBJ2-5; 9 bases fit TRBD1. TRBJ2-7 explains the end of the DNA better; the J call may be wrong. This CDR3 region has 16 residues. CDR1 and CDR2 from the germline V gene are SQVTM and ANQGSEA.